This T cell receptor (beta chain) comes out of a study of regulatory T cells in long-lasting Graves disease. Overall study context: New Graves' disease cases had less than 3 months of antithyroid drugs.

This clonotype was recorded many times. Investigators prepared the TCR beta libraries by applying iRepertoire HTBI primers and Arm-PCR of CDR3 regions. In TCRdb, the multiplex PCR reads were re-called with MiXCR into one record per CDR3 protein. The table includes 440,000 or so distinct CDR3 sequences, about 17% detected once. Time point here: newly diagnosed GD, antithyroid drugs for less than 3 months. Construction of the TCR library relied on RNA isolated from PBMCs. These data also formed part of another study, on T cells in Graves' hyperthyroidism and ophthalmopathy.

The sequences come from peripheral blood mononuclear cells (PBMCs), collected at new diagnosis, from a patient treated with antithyroid drugs. This clonotype was obtained from a woman in her twenties or thirties with Graves disease.

CDR3 DNA sequence: TGTGCCAGCAGTCAGAGACGGGAGTCCGCCAAAAACATTCAGTACTTC. Encoded protein: CASSQRRESAKNIQYF. This chain links TRBV2 with TRBJ2-4; tentative D call: TRBD2 (6 bases). There are 16 residues in the CDR3. From germline, CDR1 is SNHLY and CDR2 FYNNEI. Between the trimmed V and J ends, which lost 5 bases and 1 base, there was a span of 15 bases.